This T cell receptor (beta chain) was found in a study of blood T cell repertoires in COVID-19. Donors of Cohort 3 who recovered were those that had two negative PCRs, clearance, or symptom resolution. Generated by immunoSEQ multiplex PCR, the TCRdb table keeps only in-frame clones and is missing some. This sample has about 350,000 clones; approximately 87% occur once, and the top ten carry roughly 5.3%. This receptor was taken from a woman under 40 who had recovered from COVID-19. The sequenced sample consisted of PBMCs or T cells enriched from blood (not recorded which).

CDR3 sequence: CASSQQSRGGVYNEQFF. DNA of the CDR3: TGCGCCAGCAGCCAACAATCCCGGGGGGGCGTCTACAATGAGCAGTTCTTC. The V and J genes are TRBV4-1 and TRBJ2-1; 8 nucleotides match TRBD2. The trim removed 2 bases at V and 3 bases at J, leaving 9 bases unmatched. The CDR3 sequence is 17 residues long. Germline CDR1 reads MGHRA; CDR2 reads YSYEKL.